A selection of T cell receptor beta chains follows, all from one sample in a study of blood T cell repertoires in COVID-19. The data were produced by immunoSEQ multiplex PCR, yet TCRdb's version contains in-frame clones alone and is incomplete. Among under 95,000 clones listed, roughly nine tenths were seen once. Sequenced: peripheral blood. All receptors derive from a man between 60 and 70 years old with acute or convalescent COVID-19. Both conserved end residues are part of each CDR3. D genes are given only for firm matches. A row's size may be missing; if present it is once, few, many or a size class.

j_call v_call clone_size d_call cdr3_nt cdr3_aa
TRBJ1-4 TRBV27 - TRBD1 TGTGCCAGCGGAACCCAGGGGGCAGGGGAAAAACTGTTTTTT CASGTQGAGEKLFF
TRBJ2-1 TRBV7-2 - TRBD1 TGTGCCAGCAGCTTTACTTATCGGACAGGGCCCTACAATGAGCAGTTCTTC CASSFTYRTGPYNEQFF
TRBJ2-1 TRBV30 - - TGTGCCTGGAGAGGCGACGGGTATGAGCAGTTCTTC CAWRGDGYEQFF
TRBJ1-1 TRBV16 few - TGTGCCAGCACCTCGACAGGCCCGGCTTTCTTT CASTSTGPAFF
TRBJ1-4 TRBV5-4 once TRBD1 TGTGCCAGCAGCGGCACAGGGGGCTCAACTAATGAAAAACTGTTTTTT CASSGTGGSTNEKLFF
TRBJ1-2 TRBV6-5 - - TGTGCCAGCAGTTACTCGAGCTTAAACTATGGCTACACCTTC CASSYSSLNYGYTF
TRBJ2-5 TRBV7-2 - TRBD1 TGTGCCAGCAGCTCCCGGACAGGGGAAGAGACCCAGTACTTC CASSSRTGEETQYF
TRBJ1-1 TRBV7-8 - - TGTGCCAGCAACAACAGGGAAAACACTGAAGCTTTCTTT CASNNRENTEAFF
TRBJ1-2 TRBV6-5 - - TGTGCCAGCAGTTACTCCGAGGGTACCTATGGCTACACCTTC CASSYSEGTYGYTF
TRBJ1-5 TRBV27 - - TGTGCCAGCCCCCCCCAAAATCCGGGGGGCAATCAGCCCCAGCATTTT CASPPQNPGGNQPQHF
TRBJ1-5 TRBV18 - - TGTGCCAGCTCACCCACAGGGAATCAGCCCCAGCATTTT CASSPTGNQPQHF
TRBJ1-2 TRBV27 - - TGTGCCAGCAGTTTTATGGGGGCGCCTGGCTACACCTTC CASSFMGAPGYTF
TRBJ1-1 TRBV6-6 - - TGTGCCACCTCCATGGGGGCCGACATGAACACTGAAGCTTTCTTT CATSMGADMNTEAFF
TRBJ1-3 TRBV11-3 once - TGTGCCAGCTCTAATAACAGGGTCAACTCTGGAAACACCATATATTTT CASSNNRVNSGNTIYF
TRBJ1-2 TRBV6-5 - - TGTGCCAGCAGTTACTCTCCCTGGGGAGATAACTATGGCTACACCTTC CASSYSPWGDNYGYTF
TRBJ1-2 TRBV19 - - TGTGCCAGTAATATTCCCAACCGGTTCTATGGCTACACCTTC CASNIPNRFYGYTF
TRBJ1-2 TRBV27 - - TGTGCCAGCAGCTACTCGGACTCAAAAGGAGGGTATGGCTACACCTTC CASSYSDSKGGYGYTF
TRBJ1-1 TRBV5-5 - TRBD1 TGTGCCAGCAGCCCCCGGACAGGGATGACTGAAGCTTTCTTT CASSPRTGMTEAFF
TRBJ2-5 TRBV6-2/TRBV6-3 - TRBD2 TGTGCCAGCAGTTACACAGCGGGGGAACCACGGGGGGCCCAGTACTTC CASSYTAGEPRGAQYF
TRBJ1-5 TRBV19 few TRBD1 TGTGCCAGTAGTACCAACGACAGGGGCAATCAGCCCCAGCATTTT CASSTNDRGNQPQHF
TRBJ1-5 TRBV2 - - TGTGCCAGCACGGGAAATAGCAATCAGCCCCAGCATTTT CASTGNSNQPQHF
TRBJ1-1 TRBV6-5 - - TGTGCCAGCAGCTCTTCTTGGGGGCGAAGCACTGAAGCTTTCTTT CASSSSWGRSTEAFF
TRBJ2-7 TRBV27 - - TGTGCCAGCAGTACCGAAGGGGGATACGAGCAGTACTTC CASSTEGGYEQYF
TRBJ2-7 TRBV25-1 few - TGTGCCAGCAGTGAATTGGGGACAGAGCAGTACTTC CASSELGTEQYF
TRBJ2-6 TRBV5-4 - - TGTGCCAGCAGCCTGACGACAGGCCGCTCTGGGGCCAACGTCCTGACTTTC CASSLTTGRSGANVLTF
TRBJ2-5 TRBV18 - TRBD1 TGTGCCAGCTCACCGACAGGGGTCAGGGGGGAGACCCAGTACTTC CASSPTGVRGETQYF
TRBJ2-7 TRBV10-3 - - TGTGCCATCAGTGAGACCTCAGGGGGGATACGCTCCGAGCAGTACTTC CAISETSGGIRSEQYF
TRBJ1-2 TRBV6-1 - - TGTGCCAGCAGTGAGAGGGCACTCCTCGGGAGCTACACCTTC CASSERALLGSYTF
TRBJ2-5 TRBV2 few - TGTGCCAGCAGTGAAGGCCGGCGGCAAGAGACCCAGTACTTC CASSEGRRQETQYF
TRBJ2-5 TRBV9 - TRBD2 TGTGCCAGCAGCGTCCGGGGGGAACAAGAGACCCAGTACTTC CASSVRGEQETQYF
TRBJ1-1 TRBV6-1 - - TGTGCCAGCAGTGAATACAGAATGAACACTGAAGCTTTCTTT CASSEYRMNTEAFF
TRBJ1-1 TRBV2 - TRBD1 TGTGCCAGCCGACAGGGGGACACTGAAGCTTTCTTT CASRQGDTEAFF
TRBJ2-5 TRBV12-3/TRBV12-4 - - TGTGCCAGCAGTTTAAGGAAGGGGGAGACCCAGTACTTC CASSLRKGETQYF